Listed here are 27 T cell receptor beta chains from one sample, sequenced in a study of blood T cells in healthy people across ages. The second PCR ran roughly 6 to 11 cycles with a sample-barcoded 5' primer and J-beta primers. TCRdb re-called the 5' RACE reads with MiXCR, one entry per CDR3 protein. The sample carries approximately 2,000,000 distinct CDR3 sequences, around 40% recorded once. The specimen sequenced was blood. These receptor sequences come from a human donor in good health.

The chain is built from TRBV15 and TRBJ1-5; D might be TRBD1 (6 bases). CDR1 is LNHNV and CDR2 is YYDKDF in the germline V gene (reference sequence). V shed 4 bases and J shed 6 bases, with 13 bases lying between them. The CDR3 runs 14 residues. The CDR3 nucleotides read TGTGCCACCAGCACCGCAACGGGGGCTCAGCCCCAGCATTTT. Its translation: CATSTATGAQPQHF.

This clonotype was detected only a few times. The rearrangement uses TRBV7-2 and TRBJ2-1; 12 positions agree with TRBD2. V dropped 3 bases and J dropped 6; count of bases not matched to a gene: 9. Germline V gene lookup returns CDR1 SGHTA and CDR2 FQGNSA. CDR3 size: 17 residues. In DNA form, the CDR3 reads TGTGCCAGCAGCTTTCGCGGACTAGCGGGGCCTTTCAATGAGCAGTTCTTC. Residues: CASSFRGLAGPFNEQFF.

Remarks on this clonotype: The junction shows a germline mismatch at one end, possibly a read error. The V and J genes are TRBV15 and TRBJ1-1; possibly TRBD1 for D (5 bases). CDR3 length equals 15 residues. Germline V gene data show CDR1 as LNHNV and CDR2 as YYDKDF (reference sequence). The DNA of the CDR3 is TGTGTCACCAGCCCTGAACGGGGGGAGATCCCTGAAGCTTTCTTT. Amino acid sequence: CVTSPERGEIPEAFF.

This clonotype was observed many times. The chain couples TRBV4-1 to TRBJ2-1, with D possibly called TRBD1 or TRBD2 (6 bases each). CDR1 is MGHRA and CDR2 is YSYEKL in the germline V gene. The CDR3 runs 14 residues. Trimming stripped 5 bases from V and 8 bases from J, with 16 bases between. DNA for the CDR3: TGCGCCAGCAGCTTACACAGGGAGGCGGATGAGCAGTTCTTC. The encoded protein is CASSLHREADEQFF.

CDR3 protein: CAISASGENEQYF. CDR3 in DNA: TGTGCCATCAGTGCTAGCGGGGAGAACGAGCAGTACTTC. V usage is TRBV10-3 and J usage is TRBJ2-7; 9 nucleotides line up with TRBD2. Per the germline V gene, CDR1 is ENHRY and CDR2 is SYGVKD. CDR3 length: 13 amino acids. Unmatched junction bases numbered 3, after V lost 4 bases and J lost 5 bases.

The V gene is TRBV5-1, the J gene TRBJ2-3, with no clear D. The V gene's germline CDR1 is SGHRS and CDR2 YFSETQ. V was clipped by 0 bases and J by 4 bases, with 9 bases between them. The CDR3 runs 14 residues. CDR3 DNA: TGCGCCAGCAGCTTGGTCTACTGGGCAGATACGCAGTATTTT. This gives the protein CASSLVYWADTQYF. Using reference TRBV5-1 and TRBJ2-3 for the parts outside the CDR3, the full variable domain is KAGVTQTPRYLIKTRGQQVTLSCSPISGHRSVSWYQQTPGQGLQFLFEYFSETQRNKGNFPGRFSGRQFSNSRSEMNVSTLELGDSALYLCASSLVYWADTQYFGPGTRLTVL.

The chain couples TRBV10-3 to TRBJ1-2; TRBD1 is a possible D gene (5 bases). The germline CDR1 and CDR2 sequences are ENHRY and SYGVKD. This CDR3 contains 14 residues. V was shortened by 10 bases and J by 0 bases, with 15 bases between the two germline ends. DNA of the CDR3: TGTGCCACGCGGGGGGAGACTTCTAACTATGGCTACACCTTC. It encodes CATRGETSNYGYTF.

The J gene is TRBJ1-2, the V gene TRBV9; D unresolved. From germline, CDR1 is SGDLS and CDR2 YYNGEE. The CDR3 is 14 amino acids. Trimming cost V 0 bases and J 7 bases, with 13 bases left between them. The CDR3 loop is CASSVGIASGGYTF. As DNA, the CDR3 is TGTGCCAGCAGCGTAGGAATAGCGTCTGGTGGCTACACCTTC.

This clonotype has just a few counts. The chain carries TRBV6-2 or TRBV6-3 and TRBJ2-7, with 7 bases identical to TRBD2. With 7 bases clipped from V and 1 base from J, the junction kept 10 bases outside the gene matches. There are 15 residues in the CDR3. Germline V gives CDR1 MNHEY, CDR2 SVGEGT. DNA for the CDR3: TGTGCCAGCACTCCAACGGGGGGTTGGTCCTACGAGCAGTACTTC. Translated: CASTPTGGWSYEQYF.

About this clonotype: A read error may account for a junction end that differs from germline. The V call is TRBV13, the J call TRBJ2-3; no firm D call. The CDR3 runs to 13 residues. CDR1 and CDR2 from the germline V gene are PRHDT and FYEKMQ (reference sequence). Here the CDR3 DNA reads TGTGCCAGCAGGTTAGGATACACAGATACGCAGTATTTT. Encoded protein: CASRLGYTDTQYF.

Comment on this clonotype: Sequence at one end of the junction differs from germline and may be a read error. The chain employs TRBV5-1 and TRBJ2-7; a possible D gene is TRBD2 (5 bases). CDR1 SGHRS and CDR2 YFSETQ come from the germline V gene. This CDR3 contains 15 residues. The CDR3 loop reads CASSGQGLSSCEQYF. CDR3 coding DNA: TGCGCCAGCAGCGGGCAAGGACTGAGCTCCTGCGAGCAGTACTTC.

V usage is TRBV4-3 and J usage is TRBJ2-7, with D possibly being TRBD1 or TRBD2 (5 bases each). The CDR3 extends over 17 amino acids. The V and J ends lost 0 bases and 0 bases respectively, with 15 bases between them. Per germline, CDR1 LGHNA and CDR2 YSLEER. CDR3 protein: CASSQELGGTASYEQYF. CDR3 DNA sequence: TGCGCCAGCAGCCAAGAACTTGGGGGAACAGCCTCCTACGAGCAGTACTTC.

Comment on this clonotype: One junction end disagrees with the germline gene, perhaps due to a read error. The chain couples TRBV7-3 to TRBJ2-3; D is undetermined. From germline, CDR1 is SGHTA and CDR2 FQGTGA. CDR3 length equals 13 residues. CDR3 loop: CVSSLNQGDTQYF. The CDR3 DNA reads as TGTGTCAGCAGCTTAAATCAAGGAGATACGCAGTATTTT. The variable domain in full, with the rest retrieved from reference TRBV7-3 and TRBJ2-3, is GAGVSQTPSNKVTEKGKYVELRCDPISGHTALYWYRQSLGQGPEFLIYFQGTGAADDSGLPNDRFFAVRPEGSVSTLKIQRTERGDSAVYLCVSSLNQGDTQYFGPGTRLTVL.

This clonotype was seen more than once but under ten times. Written as DNA, the CDR3 is TGTGCCAGCGGGGGGGCCGATGAGCAGTTCTTC. As protein: CASGGADEQFF. V usage is TRBV10-3 and J usage is TRBJ2-1; the match to TRBD2 covers 9 bases. Germline V gene sequence: CDR1 ENHRY, CDR2 SYGVKD. CDR3 length: 11 residues. V was pared by 10 bases and J by 8 bases, with 3 bases of the junction left unmatched.

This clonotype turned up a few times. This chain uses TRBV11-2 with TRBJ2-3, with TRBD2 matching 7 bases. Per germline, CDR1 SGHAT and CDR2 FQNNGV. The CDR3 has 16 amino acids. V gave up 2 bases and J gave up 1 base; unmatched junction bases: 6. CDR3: CASSLTAAGGTDTQYF. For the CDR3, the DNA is TGTGCCAGCAGCTTAACGGCGGCGGGGGGCACAGATACGCAGTATTTT.

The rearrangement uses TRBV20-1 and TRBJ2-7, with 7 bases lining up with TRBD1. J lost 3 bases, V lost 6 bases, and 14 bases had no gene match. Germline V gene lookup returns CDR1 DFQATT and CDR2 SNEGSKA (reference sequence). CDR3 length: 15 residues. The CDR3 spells CSAHRERQGVYEQYF. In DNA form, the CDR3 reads TGCAGTGCCCACCGCGAAAGACAGGGAGTCTACGAGCAGTACTTC.

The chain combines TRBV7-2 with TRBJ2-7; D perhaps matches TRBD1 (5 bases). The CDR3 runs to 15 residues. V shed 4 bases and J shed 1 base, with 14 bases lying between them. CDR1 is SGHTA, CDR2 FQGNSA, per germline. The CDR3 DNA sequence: TGTGCCAGCAGCTCCGTAGGGGTCAGTTCCTACGAGCAGTACTTC. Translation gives CASSSVGVSSYEQYF.

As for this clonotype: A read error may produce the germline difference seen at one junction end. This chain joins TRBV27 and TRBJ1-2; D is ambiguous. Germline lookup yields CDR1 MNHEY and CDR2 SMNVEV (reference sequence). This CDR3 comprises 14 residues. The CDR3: CASSSLSRRDGHTF. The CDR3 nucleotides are TGTGCCAGCAGTTCGCTTTCCCGGAGGGATGGCCACACCTTC.

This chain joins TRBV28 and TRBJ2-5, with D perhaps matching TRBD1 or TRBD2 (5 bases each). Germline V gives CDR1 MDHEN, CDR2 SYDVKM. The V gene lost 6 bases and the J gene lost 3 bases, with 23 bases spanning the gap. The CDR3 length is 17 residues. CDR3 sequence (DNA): TGTGCCAGCAGCCAAGCCGCCCAGAGGGGACCCAAAGAGACCCAGTACTTC. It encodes CASSQAAQRGPKETQYF.

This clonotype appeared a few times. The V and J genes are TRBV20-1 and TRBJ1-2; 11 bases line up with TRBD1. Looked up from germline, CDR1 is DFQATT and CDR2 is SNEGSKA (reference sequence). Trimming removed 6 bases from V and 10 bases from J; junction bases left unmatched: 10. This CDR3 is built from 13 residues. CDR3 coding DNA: TGCAGTGCCGGAGGACAGGGGGCGATGGACTACACCTTC. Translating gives CSAGGQGAMDYTF.

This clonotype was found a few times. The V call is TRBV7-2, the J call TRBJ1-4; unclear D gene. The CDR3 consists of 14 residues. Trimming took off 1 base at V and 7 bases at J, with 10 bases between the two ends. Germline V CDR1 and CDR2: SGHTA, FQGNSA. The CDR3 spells CASSLVVRSEKLFF. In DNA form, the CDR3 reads TGTGCCAGCAGCTTAGTCGTGAGGAGTGAAAAACTGTTTTTT.

CDR3 nucleotide sequence: TGTGCCAGCAGCTCCGGCCGGGACAGGGTCTATGGCTACACCTTC. This gives the protein CASSSGRDRVYGYTF. The chain joins TRBV7-6 to TRBJ1-2; TRBD1 agrees at 9 bases. The J segment lost 4 bases and the V segment lost 4 bases, leaving 7 bases of the junction unmatched. Germline V CDR1 and CDR2: SGHVS, FNYEAQ. The CDR3 sequence is 15 residues long.

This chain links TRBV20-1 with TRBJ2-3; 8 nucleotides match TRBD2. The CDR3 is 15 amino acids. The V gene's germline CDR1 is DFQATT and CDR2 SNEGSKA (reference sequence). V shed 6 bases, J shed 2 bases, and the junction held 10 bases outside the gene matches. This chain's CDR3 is CSAPTGGTHTDTQYF. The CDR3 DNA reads TGCAGTGCCCCAACGGGGGGGACCCACACAGATACGCAGTATTTT.

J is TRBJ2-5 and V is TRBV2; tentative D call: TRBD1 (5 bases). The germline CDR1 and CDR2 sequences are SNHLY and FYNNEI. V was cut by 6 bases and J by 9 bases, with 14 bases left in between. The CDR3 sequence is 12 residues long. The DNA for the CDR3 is TGTGCCAGCAGGGGGCATAGGGTTTCCCAGTACTTC. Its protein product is CASRGHRVSQYF.

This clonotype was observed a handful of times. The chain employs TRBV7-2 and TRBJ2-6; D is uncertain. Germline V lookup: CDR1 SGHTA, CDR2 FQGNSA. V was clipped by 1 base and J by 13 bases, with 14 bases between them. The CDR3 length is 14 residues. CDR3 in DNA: TGTGCCAGCAGCTTAGAGGTTGGGCAAAAAGTCCTGACTTTC. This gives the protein CASSLEVGQKVLTF. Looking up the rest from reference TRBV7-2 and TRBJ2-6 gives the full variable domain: GAGVSQSPSNKVTEKGKDVELRCDPISGHTALYWYRQSLGQGLEFLIYFQGNSAPDKSGLPSDRFSAERTGGSVSTLTIQRTQQEDSAVYLCASSLEVGQKVLTFGAGSRLTVL.

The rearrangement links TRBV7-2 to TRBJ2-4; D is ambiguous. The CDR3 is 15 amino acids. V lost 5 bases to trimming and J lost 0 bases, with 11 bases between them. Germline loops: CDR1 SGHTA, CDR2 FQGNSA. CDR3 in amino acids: CASSPDLLAKNIQYF. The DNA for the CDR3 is TGTGCCAGCAGCCCGGATCTTCTAGCCAAAAACATTCAGTACTTC.

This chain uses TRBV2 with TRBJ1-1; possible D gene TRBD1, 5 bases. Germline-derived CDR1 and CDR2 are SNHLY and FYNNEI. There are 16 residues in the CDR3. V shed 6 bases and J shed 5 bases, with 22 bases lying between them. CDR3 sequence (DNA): TGTGCCAGCAGCTCCCTCGGTGGGGGTCTAGGGACTGAAGCTTTCTTT. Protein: CASSSLGGGLGTEAFF.